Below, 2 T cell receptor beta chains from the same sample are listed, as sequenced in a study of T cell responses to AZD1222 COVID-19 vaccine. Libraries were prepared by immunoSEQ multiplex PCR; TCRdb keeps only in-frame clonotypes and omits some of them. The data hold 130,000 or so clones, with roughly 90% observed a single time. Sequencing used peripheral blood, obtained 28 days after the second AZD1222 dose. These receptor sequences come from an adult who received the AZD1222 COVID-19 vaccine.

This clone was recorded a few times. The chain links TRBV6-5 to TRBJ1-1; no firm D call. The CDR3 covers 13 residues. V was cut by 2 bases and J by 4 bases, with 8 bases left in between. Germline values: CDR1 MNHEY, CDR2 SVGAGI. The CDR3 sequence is CASSYTSGTEAFF. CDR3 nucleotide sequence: TGTGCCAGCAGTTACACCAGCGGCACTGAAGCTTTCTTT.

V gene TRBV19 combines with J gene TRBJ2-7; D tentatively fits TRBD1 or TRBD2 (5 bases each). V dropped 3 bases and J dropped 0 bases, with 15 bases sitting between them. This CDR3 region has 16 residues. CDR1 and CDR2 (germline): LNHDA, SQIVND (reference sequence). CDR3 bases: TGTGCCAGTAGTATGGGGGACCCACGGACCTCCTACGAGCAGTACTTC. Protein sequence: CASSMGDPRTSYEQYF.